The T cell receptor beta chain described here comes from a study of PD-1 blockade in classical Hodgkin lymphoma. Broader study findings: The authors have not defined what causes the repertoire differences, possibly disease activity or prior therapy. When set against healthy donors, newly diagnosed patients were reported to show lower baseline TCR diversity.

Generated by immunoSEQ multiplex PCR, the TCRdb table keeps only in-frame clones and is missing some. The profile shows approximately 20,000 clones, about 85% of them singletons. The time point was: newly diagnosed, previously untreated cHL patient sample. Thawed PBMCs underwent magnetic negative selection to yield purified CD4+ T cells. The study compared against PBMCs from newly diagnosed, untreated classical Hodgkin lymphoma. A remark on this clone: No antigen is known for it. This specimen includes other DNA sequences encoding the same CDR3.

The sample taken for sequencing was CD4+ T cells from blood. The clonotype was recovered from a human donor with classical Hodgkin lymphoma.

For the CDR3, the DNA is TGTGCCAGCAGTGAGCGGACAGGCGGCAATGAAAAACTGTTTTTT. Translation gives CASSERTGGNEKLFF. This chain connects TRBV2 to TRBJ1-4; 7 nucleotides align to TRBD1. Germline CDR1 reads SNHLY; CDR2 reads FYNNEI. V was clipped by 3 bases and J by 5 bases; unmatched bases: 6. CDR3 length: 15 residues.